These T cell receptor beta chains were read from a single sample in a study of blood T cell repertoires in COVID-19. Profiled with immunoSEQ multiplex PCR; TCRdb holds only in-frame clones, not every one. The repertoire consists of about 180,000 clones, with about 81% occurring once and the leading ten covering 10% to 15%. The material sequenced was peripheral blood. Every receptor here comes from a woman of 80 years or more with COVID-19, enrolled during active disease. CDR3s include the opening cysteine and the closing phenylalanine or tryptophan. The D gene is left open where the match is weak. Only part of the rows carry a size: once, few, many, or a class if the clone is expanded.

DNA	CDR3	size	V	J	D
TGTGCCAGCAGTTGGGGCGGAACAGATACGCAGTATTTT	CASSWGGTDTQYF	NA	TRBV6-2/TRBV6-3	TRBJ2-3	NA
TGCGCCAGCAGCCAAGGTGCTCTGCGGGGGGCAGATACGCAGTATTTT	CASSQGALRGADTQYF	NA	TRBV4-1	TRBJ2-3	TRBD2
TGTGCCAGCAGGAAGGGGATCCATGGCTACACCTTC	CASRKGIHGYTF	NA	TRBV2	TRBJ1-2	NA
TGTGCCAGCAGCTTGGAATCTCTTTTGTACTCTGGGGCCAACGTCCTGACTTTC	CASSLESLLYSGANVLTF	NA	TRBV5-5	TRBJ2-6	NA
TGTGCCAGCAGCCAAGAACACGGGGTCGATGAAAAACTGTTTTTT	CASSQEHGVDEKLFF	NA	TRBV14	TRBJ1-4	NA
TGTGCCAGCTCACCCGAGGGCAGCCTCTACGAGCAGTACTTC	CASSPEGSLYEQYF	NA	TRBV18	TRBJ2-7	NA
TGTGCCACCGTAGCGGGCGCAGACACAGATACGCAGTATTTT	CATVAGADTDTQYF	NA	TRBV19	TRBJ2-3	TRBD2
TGCGCCAGCAGCTTGGCCGCGGGGAGGAGAGAGACCCAGTACTTC	CASSLAAGRRETQYF	few	TRBV5-1	TRBJ2-5	NA
TGTGCCAGCAGCGAGACTAGCGGGGGGTACAATGAGCAGTTCTTC	CASSETSGGYNEQFF	once	TRBV11-2	TRBJ2-1	TRBD2
TGTGCCAGCAGCTTAGAGGGAGATGGCTACACCTTC	CASSLEGDGYTF	few	TRBV11-1	TRBJ1-2	NA
TGTGCCAGCAGCTTGGGGGGAAGTGGTTACAATGAGCAGTTCTTC	CASSLGGSGYNEQFF	NA	TRBV7-2	TRBJ2-1	NA